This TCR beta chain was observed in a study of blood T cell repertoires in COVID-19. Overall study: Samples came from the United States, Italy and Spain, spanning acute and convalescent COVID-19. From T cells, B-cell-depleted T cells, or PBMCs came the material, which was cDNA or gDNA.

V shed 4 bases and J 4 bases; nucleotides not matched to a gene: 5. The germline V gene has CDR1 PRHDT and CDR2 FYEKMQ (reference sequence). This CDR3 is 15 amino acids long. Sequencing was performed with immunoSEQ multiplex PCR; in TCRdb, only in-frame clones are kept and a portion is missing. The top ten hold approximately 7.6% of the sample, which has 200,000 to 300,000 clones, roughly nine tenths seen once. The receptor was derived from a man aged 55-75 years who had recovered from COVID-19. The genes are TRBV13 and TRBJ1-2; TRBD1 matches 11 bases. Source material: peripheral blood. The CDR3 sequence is CASSSDRGPRYGYTF. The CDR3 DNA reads TGTGCCAGCAGCTCGGACAGGGGGCCCCGCTATGGCTACACCTTC.